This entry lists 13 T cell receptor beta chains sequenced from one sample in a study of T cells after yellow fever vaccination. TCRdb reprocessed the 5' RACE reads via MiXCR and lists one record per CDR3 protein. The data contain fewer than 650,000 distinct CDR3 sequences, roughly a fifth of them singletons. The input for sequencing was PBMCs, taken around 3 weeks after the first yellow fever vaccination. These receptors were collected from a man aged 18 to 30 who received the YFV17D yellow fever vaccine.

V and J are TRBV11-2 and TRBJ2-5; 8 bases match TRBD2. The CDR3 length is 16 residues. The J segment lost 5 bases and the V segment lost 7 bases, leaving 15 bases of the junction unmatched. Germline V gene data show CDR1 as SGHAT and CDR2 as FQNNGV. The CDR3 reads CASTSIRGSGGETQYF. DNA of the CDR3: TGTGCCAGCACCTCCATTAGAGGCTCGGGGGGGGAGACCCAGTACTTC.

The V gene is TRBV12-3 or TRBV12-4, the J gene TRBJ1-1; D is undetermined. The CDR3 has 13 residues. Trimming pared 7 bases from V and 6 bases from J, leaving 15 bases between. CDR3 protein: CASTNRLTAEAFF. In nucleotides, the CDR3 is TGTGCCAGCACAAATAGACTAACCGCTGAAGCTTTCTTT.

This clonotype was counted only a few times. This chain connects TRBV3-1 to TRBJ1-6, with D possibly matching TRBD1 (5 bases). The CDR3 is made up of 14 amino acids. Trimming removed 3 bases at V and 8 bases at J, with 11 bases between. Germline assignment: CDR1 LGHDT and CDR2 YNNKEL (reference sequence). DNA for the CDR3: TGTGCCAGCAGCCACCAGGGAAGGGATTCACCCCTCCACTTT. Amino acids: CASSHQGRDSPLHF. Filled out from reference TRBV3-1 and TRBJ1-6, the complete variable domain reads DTAVSQTPKYLVTQMGNDKSIKCEQNLGHDTMYWYKQDSKKFLKIMFSYNNKELIINETVPNRFSPKSPDKAHLNLHINSLELGDSAVYFCASSHQGRDSPLHFGNGTRLTVT.

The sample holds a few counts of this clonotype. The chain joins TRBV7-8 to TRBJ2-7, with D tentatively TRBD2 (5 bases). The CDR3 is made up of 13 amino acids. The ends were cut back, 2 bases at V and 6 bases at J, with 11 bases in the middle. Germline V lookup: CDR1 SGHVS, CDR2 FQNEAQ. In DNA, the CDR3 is TGTGCCAGCAGCTTATCACCGCTAGCCGAGCAGTACTTC. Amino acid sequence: CASSLSPLAEQYF. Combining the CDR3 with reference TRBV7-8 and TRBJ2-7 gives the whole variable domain GAGVSQSPRYKVAKRGQDVALRCDPISGHVSLFWYQQALGQGPEFLTYFQNEAQLDKSGLPSDRFFAERPEGSVSTLKIQRTQQEDSAVYLCASSLSPLAEQYFGPGTRLTVT.

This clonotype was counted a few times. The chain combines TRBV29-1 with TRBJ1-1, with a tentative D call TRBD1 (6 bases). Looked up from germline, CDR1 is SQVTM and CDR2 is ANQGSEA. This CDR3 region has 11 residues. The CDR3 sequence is CSHGQFGEAFF. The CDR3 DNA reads TGCAGTCACGGACAGTTTGGTGAAGCTTTCTTT.

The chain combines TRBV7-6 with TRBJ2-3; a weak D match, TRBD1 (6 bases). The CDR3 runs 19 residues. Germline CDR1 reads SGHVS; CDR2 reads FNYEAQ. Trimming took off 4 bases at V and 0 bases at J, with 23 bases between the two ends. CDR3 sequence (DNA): TGTGCCAGCAGCTACCCACAGGGTAACGGGTTGGGCAGCACAGATACGCAGTATTTT. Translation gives CASSYPQGNGLGSTDTQYF. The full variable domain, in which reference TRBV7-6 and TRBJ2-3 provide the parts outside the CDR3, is GAGVSQSPRYKVTKRGQDVALRCDPISGHVSLYWYRQALGQGPEFLTYFNYEAQQDKSGLPNDRFSAERPEGSISTLTIQRTEQRDSAMYRCASSYPQGNGLGSTDTQYFGPGTRLTVL.

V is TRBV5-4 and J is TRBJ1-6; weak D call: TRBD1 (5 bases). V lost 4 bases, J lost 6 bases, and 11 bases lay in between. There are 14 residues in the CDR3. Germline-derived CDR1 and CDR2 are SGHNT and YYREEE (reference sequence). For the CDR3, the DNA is TGTGCCAGCAGCCGAATTGACAGTAATTCACCCCTCCACTTT. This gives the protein CASSRIDSNSPLHF.

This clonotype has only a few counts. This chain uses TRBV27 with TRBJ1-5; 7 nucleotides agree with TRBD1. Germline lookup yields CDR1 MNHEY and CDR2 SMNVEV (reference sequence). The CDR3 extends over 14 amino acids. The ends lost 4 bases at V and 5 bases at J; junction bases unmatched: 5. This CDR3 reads CASSSDRIYQPQHF. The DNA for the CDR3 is TGTGCCAGCAGTTCGGACAGGATCTATCAGCCCCAGCATTTT.

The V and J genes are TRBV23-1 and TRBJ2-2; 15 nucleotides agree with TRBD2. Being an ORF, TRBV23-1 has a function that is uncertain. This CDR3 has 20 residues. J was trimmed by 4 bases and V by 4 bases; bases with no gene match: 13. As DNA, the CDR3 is TGCGCCAGCAGTCGCGATCCAGGACTAGCGGGGGGGCGTGGCACCGGGGAGCTGTTTTTT. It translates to CASSRDPGLAGGRGTGELFF.

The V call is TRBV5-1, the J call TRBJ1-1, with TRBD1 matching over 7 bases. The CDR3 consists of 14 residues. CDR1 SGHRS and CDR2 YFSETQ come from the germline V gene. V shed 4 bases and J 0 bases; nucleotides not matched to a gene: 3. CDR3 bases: TGCGCCAGCAGCGCCACAGGGGTGAACACTGAAGCTTTCTTT. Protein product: CASSATGVNTEAFF. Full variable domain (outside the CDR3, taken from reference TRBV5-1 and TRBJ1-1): KAGVTQTPRYLIKTRGQQVTLSCSPISGHRSVSWYQQTPGQGLQFLFEYFSETQRNKGNFPGRFSGRQFSNSRSEMNVSTLELGDSALYLCASSATGVNTEAFFGQGTRLTVV.

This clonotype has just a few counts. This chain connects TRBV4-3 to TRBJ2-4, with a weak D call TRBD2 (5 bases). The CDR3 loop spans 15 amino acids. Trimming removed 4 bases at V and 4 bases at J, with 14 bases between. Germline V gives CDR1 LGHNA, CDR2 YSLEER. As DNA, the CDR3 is TGCGCCAGCAGCCTCCCCTTCCGGACTAAAAACATTCAGTACTTC. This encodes CASSLPFRTKNIQYF.

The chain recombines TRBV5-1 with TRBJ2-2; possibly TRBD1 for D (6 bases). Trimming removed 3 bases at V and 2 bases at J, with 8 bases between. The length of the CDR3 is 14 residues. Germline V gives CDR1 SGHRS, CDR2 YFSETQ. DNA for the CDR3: TGCGCCAGCAGCTCGGACAGCAACACCGGGGAGCTGTTTTTT. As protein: CASSSDSNTGELFF.

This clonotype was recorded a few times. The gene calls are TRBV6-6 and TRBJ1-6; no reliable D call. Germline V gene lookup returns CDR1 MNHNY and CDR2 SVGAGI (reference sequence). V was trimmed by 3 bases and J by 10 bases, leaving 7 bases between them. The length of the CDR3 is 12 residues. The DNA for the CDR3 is TGTGCCAGCAGTTATGTAGAATCACCCCTCCACTTT. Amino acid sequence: CASSYVESPLHF.